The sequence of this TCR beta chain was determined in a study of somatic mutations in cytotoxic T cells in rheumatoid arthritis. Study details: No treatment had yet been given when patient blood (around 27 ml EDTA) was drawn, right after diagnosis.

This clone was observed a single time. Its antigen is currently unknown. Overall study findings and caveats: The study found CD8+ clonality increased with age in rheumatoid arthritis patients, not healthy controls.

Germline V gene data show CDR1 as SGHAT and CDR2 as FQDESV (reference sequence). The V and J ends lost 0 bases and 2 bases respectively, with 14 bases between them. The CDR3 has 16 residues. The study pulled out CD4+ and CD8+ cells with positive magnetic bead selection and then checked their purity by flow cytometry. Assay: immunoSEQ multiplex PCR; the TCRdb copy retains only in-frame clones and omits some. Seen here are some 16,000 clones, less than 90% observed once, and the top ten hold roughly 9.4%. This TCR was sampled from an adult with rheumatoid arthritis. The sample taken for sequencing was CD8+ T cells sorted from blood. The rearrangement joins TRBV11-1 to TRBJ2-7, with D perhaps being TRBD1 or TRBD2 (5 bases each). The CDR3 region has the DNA TGTGCCAGCAGCTTAGCTTTTTACGAGGGACCCTACGAGCAGTACTTC. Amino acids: CASSLAFYEGPYEQYF.